This TCR beta chain was profiled in a study of blood T cell repertoires in COVID-19. About the study: The analysed material was cDNA or gDNA that came from T cells, B-cell-depleted T cells, or PBMCs.

Assay: immunoSEQ multiplex PCR; the TCRdb copy retains only in-frame clones and omits some. Of about 190,000 clones in the sample, 70% to 85% are singletons; the top ten hold roughly 13%. Trimming removed 3 bases from V and 5 bases from J; junction bases left unmatched: 3. The CDR3 is 13 amino acids. Sequencing input: peripheral blood. This receptor was taken from a man aged 45-60 years who had recovered from COVID-19. V gene TRBV12-3 or TRBV12-4 combines with J gene TRBJ2-7; TRBD1 agrees at 8 bases. CDR3 sequence: CASSLAGGDEQYF. The CDR3 DNA reads as TGTGCCAGCAGTTTGGCAGGGGGCGACGAGCAGTACTTC.